Presented here are 24 T cell receptor beta chains from one specimen sequenced in a study of shared clonotypes between healthy human individuals. Method: immunoSEQ multiplex PCR; TCRdb's copy keeps in-frame clones and lacks some. Of roughly 2.2 million clones listed, about nine tenths are singletons. Sequenced sample: naive CD4+ T cells from PBMCs. The sample's subset: CD45RA+ positively selected. Source of these receptors: a man between 18 and 35 years old in good health. Some clones in this sample may be carry-over from other donors' samples.

This clone was seen a few times. The chain employs TRBV4-1 and TRBJ1-5, with TRBD1 identical over 9 bases. The CDR3 sequence is 16 residues long. V gave up 0 bases and J gave up 4 bases; unmatched junction bases: 4. Per germline, CDR1 MGHRA and CDR2 YSYEKL. This CDR3 is CASSQDGQGRNQPQHF. CDR3 bases: TGCGCCAGCAGCCAAGATGGACAGGGGAGAAATCAGCCCCAGCATTTT.

This clone was detected only once. The chain has TRBV11-3 and TRBJ2-5; a possible D gene is TRBD2 (6 bases). Trimming pared 3 bases from V and 4 bases from J, leaving 15 bases between. CDR1 and CDR2 from the germline V gene are SGHNT and YENEEA. The length of the CDR3 is 15 residues. CDR3 protein: CASSLFGAGIETQYF. CDR3 DNA: TGTGCCAGCAGCTTGTTTGGAGCGGGCATAGAGACCCAGTACTTC.

V is TRBV19 and J is TRBJ1-1; 8 bases agree with TRBD1. The CDR3 contains 16 residues. From germline, CDR1 is LNHDA and CDR2 SQIVND (reference sequence). V shed 4 bases and J 1 base; nucleotides not matched to a gene: 8. CDR3 sequence (DNA): TGTGCCAGTAGTAACCGACCAGGGGGCCCGAACACTGAAGCTTTCTTT. Translated, it gives CASSNRPGGPNTEAFF.

CDR3 nucleotide sequence: TGTGCCAGCAGTTTGCCACAGGGGGAACCTACCTACGAGCAGTACTTC. It codes for CASSLPQGEPTYEQYF. The chain has TRBV28 and TRBJ2-7; the match to TRBD1 covers 8 bases. Trimming took 3 bases from V and 2 from J; bases not matched to a gene: 9. Germline values: CDR1 MDHEN, CDR2 SYDVKM. The CDR3 is 16 amino acids.

This chain links TRBV5-1 with TRBJ1-1, with D hard to call. V gave up 0 bases and J gave up 3 bases, with 9 bases separating them. The CDR3 is made up of 14 amino acids. Germline V lookup: CDR1 SGHRS, CDR2 YFSETQ. The CDR3 region has the DNA TGCGCCAGCAGCTTGGAAGTCGCGGACACTGAAGCTTTCTTT. Amino acids: CASSLEVADTEAFF.

The V and J genes are TRBV27 and TRBJ2-1; unclear D gene. Germline V gene lookup returns CDR1 MNHEY and CDR2 SMNVEV (reference sequence). With 2 bases removed from V and 2 bases from J, the gap between germline ends came to 10 bases. The CDR3 runs 15 residues. CDR3 sequence: CASSLTVPPYNEQFF. As DNA, the CDR3 is TGTGCCAGCAGTTTAACGGTCCCGCCCTACAATGAGCAGTTCTTC.

The chain joins TRBV6-5 to TRBJ2-7; a weak D match, TRBD1 (6 bases). Trimming removed 6 bases at V and 0 bases at J, with 12 bases between. This CDR3 is built from 14 residues. CDR1 is MNHEY, CDR2 SVGAGI, per germline. CDR3 region: CASSETGGSYEQYF. The CDR3 DNA is TGTGCCAGCAGCGAGACAGGTGGCTCCTACGAGCAGTACTTC.

The V gene is TRBV18, the J gene TRBJ1-3; 12 positions match TRBD1. V shed 3 bases, J shed 16 bases, and the junction held 7 bases outside the gene matches. The CDR3 sequence is 13 residues long. Germline lookup yields CDR1 KGHSH and CDR2 LQKENI. The CDR3 DNA reads TGTGCCAGCTCACCGCCGGGACAGGGGGCATTTTATTTT. It is translated as CASSPPGQGAFYF. The full variable domain, in which reference TRBV18 and TRBJ1-3 provide the parts outside the CDR3, is NAGVMQNPRHLVRRRGQEARLRCSPMKGHSHVYWYRQLPEEGLKFMVYLQKENIIDESGMPKERFSAEFPKEGPSILRIQQVVRGDSAAYFCASSPPGQGAFYFGEGSWLTVV.

The J gene is TRBJ2-2, the V gene TRBV7-9, with D maybe TRBD1 (6 bases). The CDR3 is 16 amino acids. Germline CDR1 is SEHNR and CDR2 is FQNEAQ (reference sequence). The V and J ends lost 5 bases and 1 base respectively, with 14 bases between them. The CDR3, as DNA: TGTGCCAGCAGCCCTCGGCAGGGGCAGAACACCGGGGAGCTGTTTTTT. As protein: CASSPRQGQNTGELFF.

This chain joins TRBV11-1 and TRBJ2-3; no firm D call. The CDR3 is 15 residues long. V gave up 1 base and J gave up 0 bases, with 8 bases separating them. Germline V gives CDR1 SGHAT, CDR2 FQDESV (reference sequence). The CDR3 DNA is TGTGCCAGCAGCTTAGACCCAGAGAGCACAGATACGCAGTATTTT. Its translation is CASSLDPESTDTQYF. Looking up the rest from reference TRBV11-1 and TRBJ2-3 gives the full variable domain: EAEVAQSPRYKITEKSQAVAFWCDPISGHATLYWYRQILGQGPELLVQFQDESVVDDSQLPKDRFSAERLKGVDSTLKIQPAELGDSAMYLCASSLDPESTDTQYFGPGTRLTVL.

With regard to this clone: An end of the junction does not agree with germline; a read error may underlie this. The V and J genes are TRBV11-1 and TRBJ1-1; tentative D call: TRBD1 (6 bases). CDR1 is SGHAT and CDR2 is FQDESV in the germline V gene (reference sequence). The CDR3 has 13 residues. The CDR3 loop is CASSLARTAGVYF. The CDR3 DNA is TGTGCCAGCAGCTTAGCTAGGACCGCAGGGGTTTATTTT.

The chain employs TRBV28 and TRBJ1-2; a possible D gene is TRBD1 (5 bases). This CDR3 is built from 18 residues. Between the trimmed V and J ends, which lost 5 bases and 2 bases, there was a span of 24 bases. CDR1 and CDR2 (germline): MDHEN, SYDVKM. The CDR3 protein is CASSPAFARGSLNYGYTF. Written as DNA, the CDR3 is TGTGCCAGCAGTCCAGCTTTTGCTCGGGGGTCCTTGAACTATGGCTACACCTTC.

The V and J genes are TRBV30 and TRBJ2-5; D not resolved. V lost 1 base, J lost 4 bases, and 13 bases lay in between. The CDR3 loop spans 14 amino acids. Germline CDR1 is GTSNPN and CDR2 is SVGIG (reference sequence). The CDR3 spells CAWSDALMVETQYF. The CDR3 DNA is TGTGCCTGGAGTGACGCCCTAATGGTAGAGACCCAGTACTTC.

CDR3 protein: CASSPGLGYTGELFF. CDR3 coding DNA: TGTGCCAGCAGCCCCGGACTAGGCTACACCGGGGAGCTGTTTTTT. The chain links TRBV11-3 to TRBJ2-2; 7 bases line up with TRBD2. Germline CDR1 and CDR2: SGHNT and YENEEA. The CDR3 is 15 amino acids. The junction had 6 bases not matched to a gene; V was cut back by 5 bases and J by 3 bases. The full variable domain, its missing parts supplied by reference TRBV11-3 and TRBJ2-2, is EAGVVQSPRYKIIEKKQPVAFWCNPISGHNTLYWYLQNLGQGPELLIRYENEEAVDDSQLPKDRFSAERLKGVDSTLKIQPAELGDSAVYLCASSPGLGYTGELFFGEGSRLTVL.

The chain recombines TRBV10-2 with TRBJ2-4; D not certain. CDR3 length: 15 residues. V was cut by 0 bases and J by 0 bases, with 6 bases left in between. Germline values: CDR1 WSHSY, CDR2 SAAADI. CDR3 protein: CASSESGKAKNIQYF. The CDR3 DNA follows: TGCGCCAGCAGTGAGTCGGGGAAAGCCAAAAACATTCAGTACTTC.

The chain combines TRBV6-5 with TRBJ1-5; D is uncertain. Germline V CDR1 and CDR2: MNHEY, SVGAGI. This CDR3 has 13 residues. V lost 5 bases, J lost 3 bases, and 8 bases lay in between. The CDR3 loop reads CASSTDYNQPQHF. CDR3 nucleotides: TGTGCCAGCAGTACAGATTACAATCAGCCCCAGCATTTT.

The rearrangement uses TRBV11-2 and TRBJ2-2; 7 bases match TRBD1. This CDR3 is 16 amino acids long. Unmatched junction bases numbered 5, after V lost 3 bases and J lost 1 base. In germline, CDR1 is SGHAT, CDR2 FQNNGV. The CDR3 DNA reads as TGTGCCAGCAGCTTTAAGAACAGGGGGAACACCGGGGAGCTGTTTTTT. Translation gives CASSFKNRGNTGELFF. Variable domain in full (rest from reference TRBV11-2 and TRBJ2-2): EAGVAQSPRYKIIEKRQSVAFWCNPISGHATLYWYQQILGQGPKLLIQFQNNGVVDDSQLPKDRFSAERLKGVDSTLKIQPAKLEDSAVYLCASSFKNRGNTGELFFGEGSRLTVL.

CDR3 region: CAWSPTLGAFF. In DNA, the CDR3 is TGTGCCTGGAGCCCTACTTTGGGAGCTTTCTTT. The chain carries TRBV30 and TRBJ1-1; no clear D. The V end was cut by 3 bases, the J end by 10 bases, with 12 bases between. This CDR3 is built from 11 residues. CDR1 and CDR2 from the germline V gene are GTSNPN and SVGIG (reference sequence).

The chain joins TRBV7-2 to TRBJ2-4, with a tentative D call TRBD2 (6 bases). Deletions cut 5 bases from V and 6 bases from J, with 20 bases between. Germline CDR1 reads SGHTA; CDR2 reads FQGNSA. The CDR3 consists of 16 residues. Written as DNA, the CDR3 is TGTGCCAGCAGCCTCCACGGGGGAGCCGGAGGAAACATTCAGTACTTC. Translating gives CASSLHGGAGGNIQYF. The variable domain in full, completed from reference TRBV7-2 and TRBJ2-4, reads GAGVSQSPSNKVTEKGKDVELRCDPISGHTALYWYRQSLGQGLEFLIYFQGNSAPDKSGLPSDRFSAERTGGSVSTLTIQRTQQEDSAVYLCASSLHGGAGGNIQYFGAGTRLSVL.

DNA for the CDR3: TGTGCCAGCAGGCGGGACAGCGCTGGAAACACCATATATTTT. Its translation: CASRRDSAGNTIYF. This rearrangement joins TRBV6-5 to TRBJ1-3; 7 bases match TRBD1. J lost 2 bases, V lost 6 bases, and 4 bases had no gene match. CDR3 length: 14 residues. The germline V gene has CDR1 MNHEY and CDR2 SVGAGI.

Comment on this clone: The sample has other DNA sequences that encode this CDR3 too. The V and J genes are TRBV7-3 and TRBJ2-6; no clear D. The CDR3 is made up of 14 amino acids. The V gene lost 4 bases and the J gene lost 0 bases, with 4 bases spanning the gap. In germline, CDR1 is SGHTA, CDR2 FQGTGA. CDR3 nucleotide sequence: TGTGCCAGCAGCTCCTCCTCTGGGGCCAACGTCCTGACTTTC. Encoded protein: CASSSSSGANVLTF. Together with reference TRBV7-3 and TRBJ2-6, the CDR3 gives the full variable domain: GAGVSQTPSNKVTEKGKYVELRCDPISGHTALYWYRQSLGQGPEFLIYFQGTGAADDSGLPNDRFFAVRPEGSVSTLKIQRTERGDSAVYLCASSSSSGANVLTFGAGSRLTVL.

The rearrangement links TRBV19 to TRBJ2-3, with 8 bases lining up with TRBD2. This CDR3 has 16 amino acids. V lost 2 bases, J lost 0 bases, and 4 bases stayed unmatched. Looked up from germline, CDR1 is LNHDA and CDR2 is SQIVND (reference sequence). The chain's CDR3 is CASSISASGSTDTQYF. CDR3 bases: TGTGCCAGTAGTATAAGTGCTAGCGGGAGCACAGATACGCAGTATTTT.

The V and J genes are TRBV5-1 and TRBJ2-3; 10 nucleotides match TRBD2. V shed 4 bases, J shed 1 base, and the junction held 6 bases outside the gene matches. Germline CDR1 is SGHRS and CDR2 is YFSETQ. The CDR3 runs to 16 residues. CDR3 nucleotides: TGCGCCAGCAGCCCTAGCGGGAGCGGGGGCACAGATACGCAGTATTTT. Translation gives CASSPSGSGGTDTQYF.

The chain couples TRBV11-2 to TRBJ2-2, with 7 bases aligning to TRBD1. There are 17 residues in the CDR3. The germline gives CDR1 SGHAT, CDR2 FQNNGV. V was clipped by 5 bases and J by 3 bases; unmatched bases: 12. This CDR3 reads CASSAQLTGSYTGELFF. CDR3 bases: TGTGCCAGCAGCGCGCAGTTGACAGGGTCTTACACCGGGGAGCTGTTTTTT.